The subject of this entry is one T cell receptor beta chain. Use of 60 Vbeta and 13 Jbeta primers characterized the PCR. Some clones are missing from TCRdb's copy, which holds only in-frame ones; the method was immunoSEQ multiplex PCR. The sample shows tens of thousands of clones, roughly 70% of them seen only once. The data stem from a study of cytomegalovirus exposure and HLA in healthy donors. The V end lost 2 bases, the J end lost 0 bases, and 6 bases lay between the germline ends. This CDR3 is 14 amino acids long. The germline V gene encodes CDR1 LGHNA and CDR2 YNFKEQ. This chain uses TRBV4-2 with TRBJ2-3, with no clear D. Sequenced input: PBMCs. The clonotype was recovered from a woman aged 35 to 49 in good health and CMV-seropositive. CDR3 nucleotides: TGTGCCAGCAGCCAACAGTCCAGCACAGATACGCAGTATTTT. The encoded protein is CASSQQSSTDTQYF.